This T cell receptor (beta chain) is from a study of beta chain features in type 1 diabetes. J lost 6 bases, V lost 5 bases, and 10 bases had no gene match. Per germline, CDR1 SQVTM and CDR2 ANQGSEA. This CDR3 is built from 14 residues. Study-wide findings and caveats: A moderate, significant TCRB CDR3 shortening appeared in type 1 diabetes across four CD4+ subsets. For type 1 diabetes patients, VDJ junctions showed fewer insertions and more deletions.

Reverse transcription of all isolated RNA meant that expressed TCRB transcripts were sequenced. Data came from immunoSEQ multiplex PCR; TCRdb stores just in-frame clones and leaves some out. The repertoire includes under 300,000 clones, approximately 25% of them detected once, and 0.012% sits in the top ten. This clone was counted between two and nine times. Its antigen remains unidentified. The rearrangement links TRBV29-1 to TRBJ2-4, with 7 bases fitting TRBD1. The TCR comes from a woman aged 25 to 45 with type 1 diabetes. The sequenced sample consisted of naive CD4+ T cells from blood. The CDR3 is CSVSDRVGGNIQYF. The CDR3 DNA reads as TGCAGCGTTTCCGACAGGGTAGGAGGAAACATTCAGTACTTC.